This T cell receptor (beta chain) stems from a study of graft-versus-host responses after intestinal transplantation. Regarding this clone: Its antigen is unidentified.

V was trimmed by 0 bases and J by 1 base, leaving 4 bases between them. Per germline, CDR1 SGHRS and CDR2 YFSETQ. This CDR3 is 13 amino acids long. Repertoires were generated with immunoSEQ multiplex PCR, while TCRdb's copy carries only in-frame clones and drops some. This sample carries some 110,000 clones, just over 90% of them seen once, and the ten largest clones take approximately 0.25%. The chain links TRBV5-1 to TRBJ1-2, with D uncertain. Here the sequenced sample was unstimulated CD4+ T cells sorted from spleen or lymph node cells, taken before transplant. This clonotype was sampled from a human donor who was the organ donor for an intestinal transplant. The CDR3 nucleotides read TGCGCCAGCAGCTTGGTGGGTAACTATGGCTACACCTTC. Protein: CASSLVGNYGYTF.